This T cell receptor beta chain is drawn from a study of early T cells in non-severe SARS-CoV-2 infection. Study results and limitations: VDJdb-based matching was biased toward anti-spike CD8 responses and missed private and CD4 specificities.

To note about this clonotype: Its specificity is unknown.

V was pared by 2 bases and J by 3 bases, with 15 bases between. The CDR3 totals 16 residues. TCRdb called the 5' RACE reads again in MiXCR, with one record for every CDR3 protein. The table has tens of thousands of distinct CDR3 sequences, under 7.5% seen once. The sample comprised whole blood. V usage is TRBV12-3 or TRBV12-4 and J usage is TRBJ2-3, with D perhaps TRBD2 (6 bases). The source is an adult who was a healthcare worker with PCR-confirmed SARS-CoV-2 infection or an uninfected control (not recorded which). CDR3 amino acids: CASSLRIGGATDTQYF. CDR3 bases: TGTGCCAGCAGTTTAAGGATTGGAGGGGCTACAGATACGCAGTATTTT.